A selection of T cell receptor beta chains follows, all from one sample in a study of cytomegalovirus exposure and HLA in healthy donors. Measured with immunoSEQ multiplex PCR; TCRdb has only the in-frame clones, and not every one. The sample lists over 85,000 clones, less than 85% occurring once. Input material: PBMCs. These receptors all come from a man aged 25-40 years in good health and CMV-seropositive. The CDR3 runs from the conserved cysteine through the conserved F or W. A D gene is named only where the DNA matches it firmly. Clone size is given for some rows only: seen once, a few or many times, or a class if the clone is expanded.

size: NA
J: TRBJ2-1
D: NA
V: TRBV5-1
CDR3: CASSLAPGSSYNEQFF
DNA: TGCGCCAGCAGCTTGGCCCCAGGGTCCTCCTACAATGAGCAGTTCTTC

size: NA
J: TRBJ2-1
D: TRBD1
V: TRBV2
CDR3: CASREQGGQFF
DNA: TGTGCCAGCAGAGAACAGGGGGGGCAGTTCTTC

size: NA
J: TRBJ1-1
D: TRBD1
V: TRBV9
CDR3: CASSVGTGENTEAFF
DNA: TGTGCCAGCAGCGTTGGGACAGGCGAGAACACTGAAGCTTTCTTT

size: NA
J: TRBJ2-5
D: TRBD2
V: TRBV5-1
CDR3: CASSLRASGGWETQYF
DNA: TGCGCCAGCAGCTTGAGGGCTAGCGGGGGTTGGGAGACCCAGTACTTC

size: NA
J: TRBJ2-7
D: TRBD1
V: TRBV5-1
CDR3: CASSLGTGDEQYF
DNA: TGCGCCAGCAGCTTGGGGACAGGTGACGAGCAGTACTTC

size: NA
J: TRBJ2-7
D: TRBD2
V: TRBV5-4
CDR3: CASSLGTSGLYEQYF
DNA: TGTGCCAGCAGCTTAGGGACTAGCGGACTATACGAGCAGTACTTC

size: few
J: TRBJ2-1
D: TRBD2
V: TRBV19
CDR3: CASSLRGELVGEQFF
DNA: TGTGCCAGTAGCCTCCGGGGGGAGTTGGTTGGTGAGCAGTTCTTC

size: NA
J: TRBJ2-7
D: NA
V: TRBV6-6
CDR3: CASSPRPDRSEQYF
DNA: TGTGCCAGCAGTCCCCGCCCAGACAGGAGCGAGCAGTACTTC

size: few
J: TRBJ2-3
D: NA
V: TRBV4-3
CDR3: CASSQESWASIGTDTQYF
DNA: TGCGCCAGCAGCCAAGAATCTTGGGCTAGCATAGGCACAGATACGCAGTATTTT

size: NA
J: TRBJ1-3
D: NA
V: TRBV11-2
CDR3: CASSSYRLLSGNTIYF
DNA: TGTGCCAGCAGCTCGTACAGGCTTCTCTCTGGAAACACCATATATTTT

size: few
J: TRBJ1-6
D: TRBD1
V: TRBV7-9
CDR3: CASSLGRTGAAPLHF
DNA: TGTGCCAGCAGCTTAGGGAGGACAGGGGCCGCACCCCTCCACTTT

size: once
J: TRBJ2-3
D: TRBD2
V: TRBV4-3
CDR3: CASSQSGTSEYLDTDTQYF
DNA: TGCGCCAGCAGCCAGTCCGGGACTAGCGAATACCTCGACACAGATACGCAGTATTTT

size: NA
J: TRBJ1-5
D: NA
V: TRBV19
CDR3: CASSRRATSQPQHF
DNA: TGTGCCAGTAGTCGCCGGGCTACTAGTCAGCCCCAGCATTTT

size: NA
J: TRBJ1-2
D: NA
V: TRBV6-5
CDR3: CAGRASLTDGYTF
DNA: TGTGCAGGGAGGGCTTCCCTAACGGATGGCTACACCTTC

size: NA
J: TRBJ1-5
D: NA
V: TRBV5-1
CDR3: CASSLDGQSGQPQHF
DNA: TGCGCCAGCAGCTTGGATGGACAGTCAGGACAGCCCCAGCATTTT

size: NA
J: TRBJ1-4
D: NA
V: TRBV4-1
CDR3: CASSQEGGMSNEKLFF
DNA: TGCGCCAGCAGCCAAGAGGGGGGGATGTCTAATGAAAAACTGTTTTTT

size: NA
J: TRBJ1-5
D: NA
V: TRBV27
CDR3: CASSPLGPGYNQPQHF
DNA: TGTGCCAGCAGTCCCTTAGGCCCGGGGTACAATCAGCCCCAGCATTTT

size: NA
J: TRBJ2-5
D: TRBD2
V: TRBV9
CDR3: CASSVGGGMETQYF
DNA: TGTGCCAGCAGCGTAGGGGGGGGGATGGAGACCCAGTACTTC

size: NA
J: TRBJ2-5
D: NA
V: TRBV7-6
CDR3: CASSPNTPSSVETQYF
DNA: TGTGCCAGCAGCCCAAACACCCCCAGTAGCGTAGAGACCCAGTACTTC

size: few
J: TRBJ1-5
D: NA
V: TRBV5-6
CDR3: CASSLGSYRAHQPQHF
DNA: TGTGCCAGCAGCTTGGGGAGCTACAGGGCACATCAGCCCCAGCATTTT

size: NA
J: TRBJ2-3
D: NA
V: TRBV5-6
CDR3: CASRSVGSDTQYF
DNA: TGTGCCAGCAGATCTGTGGGGAGCGATACGCAGTATTTT

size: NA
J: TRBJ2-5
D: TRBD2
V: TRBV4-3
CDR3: CASSPQGGETQYF
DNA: TGCGCCAGCAGCCCTCAGGGAGGGGAGACCCAGTACTTC

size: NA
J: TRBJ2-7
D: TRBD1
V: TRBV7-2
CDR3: CASSSRPHGQVGEQYF
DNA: TGTGCCAGCAGCTCCCGACCCCATGGACAGGTTGGTGAGCAGTACTTC

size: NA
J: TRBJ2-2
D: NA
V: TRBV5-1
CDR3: CASAPSVGGGTGELFF
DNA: TGCGCCAGCGCCCCCTCGGTCGGGGGAGGTACCGGGGAGCTGTTTTTT

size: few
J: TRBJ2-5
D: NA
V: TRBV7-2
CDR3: CASSLGGGGQETQYF
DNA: TGTGCCAGCAGCTTAGGAGGGGGGGGACAAGAGACCCAGTACTTC

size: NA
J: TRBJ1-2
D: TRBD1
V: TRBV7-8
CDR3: CASAGTAGGYGYTF
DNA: TGTGCCAGCGCAGGGACAGCGGGGGGCTATGGCTACACCTTC

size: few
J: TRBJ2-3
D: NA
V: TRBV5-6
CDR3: CASSLAVSLGGTSTDTQYF
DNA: TGTGCCAGCAGCTTGGCAGTCAGTCTGGGGGGAACTAGCACAGATACGCAGTATTTT

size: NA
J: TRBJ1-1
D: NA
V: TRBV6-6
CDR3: CASTLGNMNTEAFF
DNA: TGTGCCAGCACGTTGGGCAATATGAACACTGAAGCTTTCTTT

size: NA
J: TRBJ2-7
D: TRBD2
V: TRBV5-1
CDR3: CASSLQVAGGPYEQYF
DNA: TGCGCCAGCAGCTTACAAGTAGCGGGGGGCCCCTACGAGCAGTACTTC

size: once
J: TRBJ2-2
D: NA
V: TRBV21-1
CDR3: CASSEEGATGELFF
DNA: TGTGCCAGCAGCGAAGAGGGGGCAACCGGGGAGCTGTTTTTT

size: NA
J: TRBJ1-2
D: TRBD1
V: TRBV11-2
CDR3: CASSPGAGGVADGYTF
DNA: TGTGCCAGCAGCCCAGGGGCAGGGGGCGTTGCGGATGGCTACACCTTC

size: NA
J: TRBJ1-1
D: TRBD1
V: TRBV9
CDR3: CASSAHSGQGALPANTEAFF
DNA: TGTGCCAGCAGCGCCCACAGTGGACAGGGGGCCCTCCCGGCGAACACTGAAGCTTTCTTT

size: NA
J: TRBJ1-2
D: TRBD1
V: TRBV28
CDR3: CASSETGGTVDGYTF
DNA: TGTGCCAGCAGTGAAACAGGGGGCACGGTCGATGGCTACACCTTC

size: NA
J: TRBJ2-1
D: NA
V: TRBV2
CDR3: CASSDYEQFF
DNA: TGTGCCAGCAGTGACTATGAGCAGTTCTTC

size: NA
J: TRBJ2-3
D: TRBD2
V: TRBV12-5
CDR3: CASGNPGGAVDTQYF
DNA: TGTGCTAGTGGCAACCCCGGGGGGGCGGTAGATACGCAGTATTTT

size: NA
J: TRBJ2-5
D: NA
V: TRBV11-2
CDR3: CASSLTRLETQYF
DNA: TGTGCCAGCAGCTTAACTCGGTTGGAGACCCAGTACTTC

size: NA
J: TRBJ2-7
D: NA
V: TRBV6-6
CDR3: CASSYEREQYF
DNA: TGTGCCAGCAGTTACGAGCGAGAGCAGTACTTC

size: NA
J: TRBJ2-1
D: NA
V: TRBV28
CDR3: CASSAGTRYNEQFF
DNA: TGTGCCAGCAGCGCCGGGACAAGATACAATGAGCAGTTCTTC

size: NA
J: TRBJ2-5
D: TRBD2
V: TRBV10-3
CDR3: CAISEPPSGGQYF
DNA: TGTGCCATCAGTGAACCCCCCTCGGGGGGCCAGTACTTC

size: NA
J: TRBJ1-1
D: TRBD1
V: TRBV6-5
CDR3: CASSYEGATEAFF
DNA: TGTGCCAGCAGTTACGAGGGGGCGACTGAAGCTTTCTTT

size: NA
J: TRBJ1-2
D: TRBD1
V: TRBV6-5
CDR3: CASSYAGTAVGYTF
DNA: TGTGCCAGCAGTTATGCCGGGACAGCCGTTGGCTACACCTTC

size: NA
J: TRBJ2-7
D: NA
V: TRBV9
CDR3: CASSVGVGGSYEQYF
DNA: TGTGCCAGCAGCGTAGGAGTAGGGGGTTCCTACGAGCAGTACTTC

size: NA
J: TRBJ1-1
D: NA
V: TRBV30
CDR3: CAWSGIDMNTEAFF
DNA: TGTGCCTGGAGTGGGATAGACATGAACACTGAAGCTTTCTTT

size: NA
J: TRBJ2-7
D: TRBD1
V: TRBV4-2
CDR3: CASSQAAQGGDEQYF
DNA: TGTGCCAGCAGCCAAGCCGCACAGGGGGGAGACGAGCAGTACTTC

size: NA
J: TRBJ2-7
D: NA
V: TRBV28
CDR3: CASSVAGWEQYF
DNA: TGTGCCAGCAGTGTGGCCGGGTGGGAGCAGTACTTC

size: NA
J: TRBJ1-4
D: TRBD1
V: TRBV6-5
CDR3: CASRGTGTLNEKLFF
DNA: TGTGCCAGCAGGGGGACAGGAACCTTAAATGAAAAACTGTTTTTT

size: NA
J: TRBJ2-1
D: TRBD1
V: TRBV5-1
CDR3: CASSYRTGISLNEQFF
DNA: TGCGCCAGCAGCTACCGGACAGGGATCTCACTCAATGAGCAGTTCTTC

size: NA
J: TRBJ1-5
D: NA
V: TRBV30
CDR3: CAWSVPDRSNQPQHF
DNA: TGTGCCTGGAGTGTACCCGACAGGAGCAATCAGCCCCAGCATTTT

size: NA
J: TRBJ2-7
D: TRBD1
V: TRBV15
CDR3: CATSRGQGAGEQYF
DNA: TGTGCCACTAGCAGAGGACAGGGAGCGGGTGAGCAGTACTTC

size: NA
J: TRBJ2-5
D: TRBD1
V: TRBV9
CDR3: CASSLGQGRETQYF
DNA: TGTGCCAGCAGCTTAGGACAGGGCCGAGAGACCCAGTACTTC